This T cell receptor (beta chain) is from a study of blood T cell dynamics during melanoma immunotherapy (dated by TCRdb to 2018 to 2021). Study-wide context: The patients had metastatic melanoma and were given first-line pembrolizumab or nivolumab plus ipilimumab as standard of care in the United Kingdom. To find early correlates of response, the study profiled the peripheral T cell receptor repertoires of patients with metastatic melanoma both before and after one cycle of checkpoint inhibitor therapy. The training cohort was made up of consecutive patients, while a further independent group of patients from the same centre was pooled to form an external validation set.

Remarks on this clone: The specificity of this receptor is unknown. Per-nucleotide qualities are absent, and no much larger clonotype sits a single base away.

The germline V gene gives CDR1 as SGHRS and CDR2 as YFSETQ. The CDR3 spans 13 residues, from the cysteine through the phenylalanine. CDR3 DNA is the only sequence kept; it has 39 bases, read in frame from the first base. The trim is 0 bases for V and 1 base for J, with a gap of 3 bases between the germline ends. For every bulk PBMC sample, a fixed 350 ng of DNA was loaded. The immunoSEQ TCRb Assay kit was used according to manufacturer instructions to amplify TCR beta CDR3 sequences from genomic DNA. The KAPA Library Quantification Kit for Illumina platforms was used to quantify pooled libraries by qPCR. Sequencing of the pooled libraries was done on an Illumina NextSeq 500, with clustering at roughly 0.6-1.1 pM. Per the original workflow: Analysis of the TCR data relied on immunoSEQ ANALYZER and the R LymphoSeq package. A rearrangement efficiency score was calculated as productive divided by the sum of productive and non-productive CDR3 sequences. Clonality was measured with the Gini coefficient and diversity with the Renyi index at alpha=1, and both measures were compared pairwise between timepoints within each patient. In LymphoSeq, clonal relatedness was computed with an edit distance of 3 and repertoire similarity was computed with the Bhattacharyya coefficient. To classify response, a linear discriminant analysis based on week-3 changes in clonality and diversity was built with the R MASS and caret packages. TCRdb took over this immuneACCESS table, retaining in-frame rearrangements with V and J assigned. Such tables are incomplete; in checked studies, under half of the missing clones stem from an unresolved V gene, and the remainder is unexplained. D and trimming were read from the DNA, whereas the V and J calls and clone size are those reported in that table. The sample table shows roughly 14,000 clones, and about nine tenths are seen once. The top ten constitute 6% of the sample.

The sample's time point, from its label and the paper: pre-treatment baseline. Blood was sampled before treatment (T0) and at week 3 (W3), after the first cycle of checkpoint blockade. Except for a couple of patients with rapid clinical progression, response was assessed 12 weeks after the first infusion by RECIST 1.1; disease control meant complete response, partial response or stable disease. Patients were excluded for prior systemic cancer treatment, concomitant immunosuppressant therapy or synchronous other active malignancies. To track both circulating cells and T cell turnover, TCR beta was sequenced from bulk PBMC as well as from plasma cell-free DNA. PBMC were isolated from blood with Lymphoprep and SepMate tubes, followed by red cell lysis. QIAamp DNA Blood Mini kits were used to extract DNA from PBMC and from sorted T cell subsets. Findings and caveats that apply to the study as a whole: Unlike progressors, patients who went on to achieve disease control showed a bifurcated reorganization of the PBMC repertoire at W3, with either increased clonality or increased diversity. The relatively small sample size was acknowledged as a potential limitation on generalization of the results. The study could not determine whether the T cell clones driving repertoire changes were melanoma-specific or reflected general immune activation.

The sequences come from blood, collected from a patient treated with checkpoint blockade. Recombination joined TRBV5-1 with TRBJ2-3, with the D gene not clear enough to name. The sequence was collected from a human donor with melanoma. In nucleotide form, the sequence is TGCGCCAGCAGCTTGGATGGCACAGATACGCAGTATTTT. Translated, this gives CASSLDGTDTQYF.